The 8 T cell receptor beta chains below all came from one sample that was sequenced in a study of T cell responses to AZD1222 COVID-19 vaccine. Measured with immunoSEQ multiplex PCR; TCRdb has only the in-frame clones, and not every one. The sample carries about 120,000 clones, roughly 93% recorded once. The sample here was peripheral blood, taken 28 days after the second AZD1222 dose. Receptors were obtained from an adult who received the AZD1222 COVID-19 vaccine.

The CDR3 here is CASSPTSGGTDTQYF. In DNA, the CDR3 is TGCGCCAGCAGCCCGACTAGCGGGGGCACAGATACGCAGTATTTT. The chain carries TRBV5-1 and TRBJ2-3; 11 bases map to TRBD2. V shed 4 bases, J shed 1 base, and the junction held 2 bases outside the gene matches. This CDR3 spans 15 amino acids. CDR1 SGHRS and CDR2 YFSETQ come from the germline V gene.

V and J are TRBV29-1 and TRBJ1-1; no clear D. From germline, CDR1 is SQVTM and CDR2 ANQGSEA. The CDR3 totals 14 residues. Deletions cut 2 bases from V and 4 bases from J, with 14 bases between. This CDR3 is CSVEWRTGGTEAFF. The DNA of the CDR3 is TGCAGCGTTGAATGGCGGACGGGTGGCACTGAAGCTTTCTTT.

The chain carries TRBV10-3 and TRBJ1-3, with a weak D call TRBD1 (6 bases). The CDR3 is 17 residues long. Deletions cut 6 bases from V and 0 bases from J, with 18 bases between. CDR1 ENHRY and CDR2 SYGVKD come from the germline V gene. DNA for the CDR3: TGTGCCATCAGCCGGGACACTCGATCGAGCTCTGGAAACACCATATATTTT. Protein product: CAISRDTRSSSGNTIYF.

This chain uses TRBV15 with TRBJ1-2; 8 bases are shared with TRBD1. The V and J ends lost 4 bases and 2 bases, in that order; junction bases with no gene match: 9. Per the germline V gene, CDR1 is LNHNV and CDR2 is YYDKDF (reference sequence). The CDR3 loop spans 16 amino acids. CDR3 nucleotide sequence: TGTGCCACCAGCAAGGACAGGGTAGTTCCGAACTATGGCTACACCTTC. Protein product: CATSKDRVVPNYGYTF.

The genes are TRBV19 and TRBJ1-3; TRBD1 might be the D (6 bases). CDR1 LNHDA and CDR2 SQIVND come from the germline V gene (reference sequence). The CDR3 extends over 18 amino acids. With 6 bases removed from V and 0 bases from J, the gap between germline ends came to 21 bases. CDR3 protein: CASSITRTGQSSGNTIYF. The CDR3 DNA sequence: TGTGCCAGTAGCATTACCAGGACGGGACAAAGCTCTGGAAACACCATATATTTT.

This clone was counted between two and nine times. The chain couples TRBV12-3 or TRBV12-4 to TRBJ1-1; D is undetermined. Trimming stripped 3 bases from V and 4 bases from J, with 9 bases between. This CDR3 contains 13 residues. CDR3 in DNA: TGTGCCAGCAGTTTGGTGACTGGCACTGAAGCTTTCTTT. It yields the protein CASSLVTGTEAFF.

The V and J genes are TRBV11-2 and TRBJ1-5; 8 bases are a match to TRBD1. CDR1 and CDR2 from the germline V gene are SGHAT and FQNNGV. The J segment lost 5 bases and the V segment lost 6 bases, leaving 9 bases of the junction unmatched. The CDR3 runs 15 residues. Written as DNA, the CDR3 is TGTGCCAGCAGAAAGGGGACAGGCGAAGATCAGCCCCAGCATTTT. It codes for CASRKGTGEDQPQHF.

CDR3 DNA sequence: TGTGCCAGCTCACCCCCAGGGGGCAATGAGCAGTTCTTC. Its translation: CASSPPGGNEQFF. The genes are TRBV18 and TRBJ2-1; 7 bases match TRBD1. CDR3 length: 13 residues. Germline values: CDR1 KGHSH, CDR2 LQKENI. V lost 3 bases to trimming and J lost 6 bases; unmatched junction nucleotides: 2. The variable domain in full, with the rest retrieved from reference TRBV18 and TRBJ2-1, is NAGVMQNPRHLVRRRGQEARLRCSPMKGHSHVYWYRQLPEEGLKFMVYLQKENIIDESGMPKERFSAEFPKEGPSILRIQQVVRGDSAAYFCASSPPGGNEQFFGPGTRLTVL.